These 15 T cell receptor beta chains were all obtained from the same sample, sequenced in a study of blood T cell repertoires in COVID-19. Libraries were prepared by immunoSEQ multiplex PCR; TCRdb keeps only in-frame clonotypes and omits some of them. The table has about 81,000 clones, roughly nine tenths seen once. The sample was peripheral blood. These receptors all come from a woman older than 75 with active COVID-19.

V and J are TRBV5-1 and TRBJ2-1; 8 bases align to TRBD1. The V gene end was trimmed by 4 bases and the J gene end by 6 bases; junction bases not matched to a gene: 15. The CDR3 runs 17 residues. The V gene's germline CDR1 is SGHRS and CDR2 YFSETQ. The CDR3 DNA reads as TGCGCCAGCAGCCGACAACCGACAGGGGCCCCGGCCAATGAGCAGTTCTTC. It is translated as CASSRQPTGAPANEQFF.

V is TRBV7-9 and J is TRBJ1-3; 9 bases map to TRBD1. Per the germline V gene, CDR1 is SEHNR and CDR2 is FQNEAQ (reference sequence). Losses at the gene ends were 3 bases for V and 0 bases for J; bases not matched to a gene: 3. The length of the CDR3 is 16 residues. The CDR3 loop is CASSLTGGPSGNTIYF. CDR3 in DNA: TGTGCCAGCAGCTTGACAGGGGGACCCTCTGGAAACACCATATATTTT. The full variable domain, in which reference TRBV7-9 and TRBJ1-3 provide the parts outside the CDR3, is DTGVSQNPRHKITKRGQNVTFRCDPISEHNRLYWYRQTLGQGPEFLTYFQNEAQLEKSRLLSDRFSAERPKGSFSTLEIQRTEQGDSAMYLCASSLTGGPSGNTIYFGEGSWLTVV.

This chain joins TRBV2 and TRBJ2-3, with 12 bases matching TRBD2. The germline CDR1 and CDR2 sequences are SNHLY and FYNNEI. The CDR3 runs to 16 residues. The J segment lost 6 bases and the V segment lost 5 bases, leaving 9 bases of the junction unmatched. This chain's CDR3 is CASSWTSGTRGDTQYF. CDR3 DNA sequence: TGTGCCAGCAGTTGGACTAGCGGGACCCGGGGGGATACGCAGTATTTT. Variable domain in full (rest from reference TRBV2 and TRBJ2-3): EPEVTQTPSHQVTQMGQEVILRCVPISNHLYFYWYRQILGQKVEFLVSFYNNEISEKSEIFDDQFSVERPDGSNFTLKIRSTKLEDSAMYFCASSWTSGTRGDTQYFGPGTRLTVL.

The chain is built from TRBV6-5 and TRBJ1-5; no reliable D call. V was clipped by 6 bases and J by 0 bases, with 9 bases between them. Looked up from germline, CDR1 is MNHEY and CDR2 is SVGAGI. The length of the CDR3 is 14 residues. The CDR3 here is CASSRDNSNQPQHF. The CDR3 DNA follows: TGTGCCAGCAGCCGTGACAATAGCAATCAGCCCCAGCATTTT.

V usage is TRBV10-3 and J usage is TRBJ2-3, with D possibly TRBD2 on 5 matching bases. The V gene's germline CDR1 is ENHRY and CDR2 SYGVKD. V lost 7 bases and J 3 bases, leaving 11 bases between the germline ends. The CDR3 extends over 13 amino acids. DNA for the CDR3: TGTGCCATCACCGAACTAGGGACAGATACGCAGTATTTT. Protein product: CAITELGTDTQYF.

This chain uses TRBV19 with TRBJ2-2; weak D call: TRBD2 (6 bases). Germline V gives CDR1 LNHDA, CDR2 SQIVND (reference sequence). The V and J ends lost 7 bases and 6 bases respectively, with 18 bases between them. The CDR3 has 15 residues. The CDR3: CASTSIMEGPGELFF. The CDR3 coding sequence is TGTGCCAGTACCAGTATAATGGAGGGCCCCGGGGAGCTGTTTTTT.

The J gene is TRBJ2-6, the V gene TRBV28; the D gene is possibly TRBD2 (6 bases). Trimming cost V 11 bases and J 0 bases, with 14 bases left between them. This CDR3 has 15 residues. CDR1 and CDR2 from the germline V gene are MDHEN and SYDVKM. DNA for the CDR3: TGTGCCGCGGGGCGGTTTTTCTCTGGGGCCAACGTCCTGACTTTC. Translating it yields CAAGRFFSGANVLTF.

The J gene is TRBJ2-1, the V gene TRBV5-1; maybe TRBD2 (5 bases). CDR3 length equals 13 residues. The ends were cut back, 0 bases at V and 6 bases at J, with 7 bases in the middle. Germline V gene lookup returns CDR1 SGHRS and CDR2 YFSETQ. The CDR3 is CASSLVGVNEQFF. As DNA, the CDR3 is TGCGCCAGCAGCTTGGTCGGGGTCAATGAGCAGTTCTTC.

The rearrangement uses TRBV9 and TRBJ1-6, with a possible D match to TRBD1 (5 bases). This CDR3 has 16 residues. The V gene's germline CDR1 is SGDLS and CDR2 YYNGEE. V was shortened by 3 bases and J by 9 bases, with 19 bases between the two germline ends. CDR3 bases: TGTGCCAGCAGCGCCCAGGCTTCCCAGGGCGGTTCACCCCTCCACTTT. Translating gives CASSAQASQGGSPLHF.

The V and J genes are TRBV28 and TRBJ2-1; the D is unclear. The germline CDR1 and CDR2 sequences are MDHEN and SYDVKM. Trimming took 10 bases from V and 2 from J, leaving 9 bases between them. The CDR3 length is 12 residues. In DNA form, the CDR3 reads TGTGCCACCTGGCGGACCTACAATGAGCAGTTCTTC. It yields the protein CATWRTYNEQFF.

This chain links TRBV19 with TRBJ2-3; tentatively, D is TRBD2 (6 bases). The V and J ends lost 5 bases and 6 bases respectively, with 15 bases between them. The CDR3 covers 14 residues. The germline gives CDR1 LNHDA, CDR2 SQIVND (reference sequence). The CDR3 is CASSLEGPGDTQYF. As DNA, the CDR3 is TGTGCCAGTAGTCTGGAGGGGCCGGGTGATACGCAGTATTTT.

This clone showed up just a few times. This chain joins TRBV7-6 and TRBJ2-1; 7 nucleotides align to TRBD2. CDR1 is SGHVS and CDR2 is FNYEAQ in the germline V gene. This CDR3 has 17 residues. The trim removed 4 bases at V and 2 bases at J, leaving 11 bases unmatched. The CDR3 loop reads CASSSHTVGTTYNEQFF. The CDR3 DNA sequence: TGTGCCAGCAGCTCCCACACCGTCGGGACTACCTACAATGAGCAGTTCTTC.

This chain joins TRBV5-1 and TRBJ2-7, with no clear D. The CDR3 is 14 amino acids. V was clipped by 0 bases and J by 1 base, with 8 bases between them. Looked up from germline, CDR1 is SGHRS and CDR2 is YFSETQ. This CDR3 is CASSLVGQSYEQYF. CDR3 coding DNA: TGCGCCAGCAGCTTGGTTGGGCAGTCCTACGAGCAGTACTTC.

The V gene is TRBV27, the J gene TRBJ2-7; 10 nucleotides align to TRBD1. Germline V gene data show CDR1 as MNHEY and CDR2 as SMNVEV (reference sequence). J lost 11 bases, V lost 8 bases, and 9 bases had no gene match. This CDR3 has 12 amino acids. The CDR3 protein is CASADRGLSKYF. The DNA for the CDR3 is TGTGCCAGCGCCGACAGGGGGCTGAGCAAGTACTTC.

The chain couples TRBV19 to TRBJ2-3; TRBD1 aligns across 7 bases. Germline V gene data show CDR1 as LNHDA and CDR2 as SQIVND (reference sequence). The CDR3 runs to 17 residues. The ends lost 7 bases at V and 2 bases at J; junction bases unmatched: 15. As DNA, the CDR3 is TGTGCCAGTACCCCTCGAGGACAGGATTATTACACAGATACGCAGTATTTT. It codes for CASTPRGQDYYTDTQYF.